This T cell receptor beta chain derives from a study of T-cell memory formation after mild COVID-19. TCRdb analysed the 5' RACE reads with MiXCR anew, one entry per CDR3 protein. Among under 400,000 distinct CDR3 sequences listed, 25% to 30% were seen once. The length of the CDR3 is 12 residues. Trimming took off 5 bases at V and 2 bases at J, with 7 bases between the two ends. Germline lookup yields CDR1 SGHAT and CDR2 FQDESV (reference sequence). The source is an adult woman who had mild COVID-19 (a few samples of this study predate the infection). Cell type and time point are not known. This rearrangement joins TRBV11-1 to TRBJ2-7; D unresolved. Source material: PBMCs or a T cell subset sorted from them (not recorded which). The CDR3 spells CASSPSPYEQYF. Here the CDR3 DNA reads TGTGCCAGCAGCCCTTCCCCCTACGAGCAGTACTTC.